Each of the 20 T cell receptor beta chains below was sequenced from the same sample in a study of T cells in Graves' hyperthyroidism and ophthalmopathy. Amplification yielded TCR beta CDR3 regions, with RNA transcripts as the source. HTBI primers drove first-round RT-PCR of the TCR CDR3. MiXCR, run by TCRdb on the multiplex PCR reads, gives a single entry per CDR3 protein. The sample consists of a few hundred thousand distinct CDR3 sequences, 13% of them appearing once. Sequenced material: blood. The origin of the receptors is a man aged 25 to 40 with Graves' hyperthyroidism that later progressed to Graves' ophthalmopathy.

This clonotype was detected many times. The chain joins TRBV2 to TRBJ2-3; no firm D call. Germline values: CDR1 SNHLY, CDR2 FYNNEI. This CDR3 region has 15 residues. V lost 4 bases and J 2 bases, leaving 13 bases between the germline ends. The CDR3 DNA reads TGTGCCAGCAGTGGGGGTAGGGCCGCCACAGATACGCAGTATTTT. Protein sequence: CASSGGRAATDTQYF.

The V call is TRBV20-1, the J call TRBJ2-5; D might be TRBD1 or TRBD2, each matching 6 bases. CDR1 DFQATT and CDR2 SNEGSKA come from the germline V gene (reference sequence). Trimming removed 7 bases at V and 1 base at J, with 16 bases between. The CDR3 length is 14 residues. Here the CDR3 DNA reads TGCAGTGTAATAGGAGGGGGGCCCCAAGAGACCCAGTACTTC. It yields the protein CSVIGGGPQETQYF.

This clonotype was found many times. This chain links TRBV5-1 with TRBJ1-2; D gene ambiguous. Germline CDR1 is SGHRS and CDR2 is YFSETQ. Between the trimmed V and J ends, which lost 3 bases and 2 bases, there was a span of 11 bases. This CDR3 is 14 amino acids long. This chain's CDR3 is CASSSDVLNYGYTF. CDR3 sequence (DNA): TGCGCCAGCAGCTCGGACGTCTTAAACTATGGCTACACCTTC.

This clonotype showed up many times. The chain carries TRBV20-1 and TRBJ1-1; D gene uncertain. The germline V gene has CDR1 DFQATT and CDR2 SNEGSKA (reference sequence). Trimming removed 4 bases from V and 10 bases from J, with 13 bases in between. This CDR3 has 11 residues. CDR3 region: CSAIKEVVAFF. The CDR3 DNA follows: TGCAGTGCTATCAAGGAGGTTGTAGCTTTCTTT.

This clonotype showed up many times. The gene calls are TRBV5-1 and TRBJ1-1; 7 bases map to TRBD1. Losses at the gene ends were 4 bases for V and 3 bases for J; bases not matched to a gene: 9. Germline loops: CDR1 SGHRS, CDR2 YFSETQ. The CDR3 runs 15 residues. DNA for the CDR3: TGCGCCAGCAGCATGGATCCGGGACAGCACACTGAAGCTTTCTTT. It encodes CASSMDPGQHTEAFF.

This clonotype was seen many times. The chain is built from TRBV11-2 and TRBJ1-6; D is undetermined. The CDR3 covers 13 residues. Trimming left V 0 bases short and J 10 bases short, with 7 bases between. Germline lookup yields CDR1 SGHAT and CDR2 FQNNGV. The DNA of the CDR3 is TGTGCCAGCAGCTTAGAAGGGTGGTCACCCCTCCACTTT. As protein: CASSLEGWSPLHF.

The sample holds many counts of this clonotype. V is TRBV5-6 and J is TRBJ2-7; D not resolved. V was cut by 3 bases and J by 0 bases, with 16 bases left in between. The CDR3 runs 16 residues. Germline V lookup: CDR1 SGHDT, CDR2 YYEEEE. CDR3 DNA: TGTGCCAGCAGCTCCGAAGGCCCAACTTACTCCTACGAGCAGTACTTC. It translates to CASSSEGPTYSYEQYF. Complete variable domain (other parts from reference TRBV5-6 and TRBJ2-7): DAGVTQSPTHLIKTRGQQVTLRCSPKSGHDTVSWYQQALGQGPQFIFQYYEEEERQRGNFPDRFSGHQFPNYSSELNVNALLLGDSALYLCASSSEGPTYSYEQYFGPGTRLTVT.

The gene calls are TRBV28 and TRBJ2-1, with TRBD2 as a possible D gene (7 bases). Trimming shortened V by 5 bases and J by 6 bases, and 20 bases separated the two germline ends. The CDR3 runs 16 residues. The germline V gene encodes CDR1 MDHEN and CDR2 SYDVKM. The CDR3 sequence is CASSLAELRGPNEQFF. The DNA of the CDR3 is TGTGCCAGCAGTCTTGCTGAGTTGCGGGGGCCCAATGAGCAGTTCTTC.

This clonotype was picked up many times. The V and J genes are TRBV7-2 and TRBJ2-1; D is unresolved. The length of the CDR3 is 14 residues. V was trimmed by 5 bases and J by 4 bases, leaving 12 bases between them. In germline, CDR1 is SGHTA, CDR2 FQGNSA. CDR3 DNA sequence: TGTGCCAGCAGCCCGTCTAGGGCTTACAATGAGCAGTTCTTC. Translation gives CASSPSRAYNEQFF.

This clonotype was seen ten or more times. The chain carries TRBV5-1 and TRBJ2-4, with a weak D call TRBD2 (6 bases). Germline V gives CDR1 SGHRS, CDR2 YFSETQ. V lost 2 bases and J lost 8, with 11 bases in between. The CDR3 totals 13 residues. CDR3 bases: TGCGCCAGCAGCTTCCCGGGGGACGACATTCAGTACTTC. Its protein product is CASSFPGDDIQYF.

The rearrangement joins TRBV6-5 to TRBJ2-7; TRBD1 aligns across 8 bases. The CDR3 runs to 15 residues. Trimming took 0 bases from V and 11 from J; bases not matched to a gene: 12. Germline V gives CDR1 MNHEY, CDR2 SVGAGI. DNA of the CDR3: TGTGCCAGCAGTTACTCGGACAGGGTGGGGGAGAGCAAGTACTTC. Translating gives CASSYSDRVGESKYF.

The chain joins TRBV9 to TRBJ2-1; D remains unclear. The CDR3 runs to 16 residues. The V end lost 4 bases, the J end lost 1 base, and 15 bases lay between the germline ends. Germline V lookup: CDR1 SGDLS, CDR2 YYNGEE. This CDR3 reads CASSLNSNPSYNEQFF. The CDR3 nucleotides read TGTGCCAGCAGCCTCAACAGTAACCCGTCCTACAATGAGCAGTTCTTC.

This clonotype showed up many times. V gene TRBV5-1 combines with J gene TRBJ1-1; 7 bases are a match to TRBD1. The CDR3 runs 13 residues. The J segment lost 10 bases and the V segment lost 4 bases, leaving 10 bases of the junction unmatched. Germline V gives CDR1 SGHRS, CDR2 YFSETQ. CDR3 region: CASSPRQGEGAFF. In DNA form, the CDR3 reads TGCGCCAGCAGCCCGCGACAGGGTGAGGGAGCTTTCTTT.

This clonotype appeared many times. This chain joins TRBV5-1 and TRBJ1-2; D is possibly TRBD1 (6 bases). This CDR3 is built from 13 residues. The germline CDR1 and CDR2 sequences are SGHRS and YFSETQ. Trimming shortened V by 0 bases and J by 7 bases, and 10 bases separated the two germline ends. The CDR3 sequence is CASSLGQDRGYTF. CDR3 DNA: TGCGCCAGCAGCTTGGGACAGGATCGTGGCTACACCTTC.

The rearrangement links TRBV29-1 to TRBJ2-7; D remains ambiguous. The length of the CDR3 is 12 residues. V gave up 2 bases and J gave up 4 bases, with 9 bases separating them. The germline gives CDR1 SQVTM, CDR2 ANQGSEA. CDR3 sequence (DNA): TGCAGCGTTGAAACGGGTGGGTACGAGCAGTACTTC. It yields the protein CSVETGGYEQYF.

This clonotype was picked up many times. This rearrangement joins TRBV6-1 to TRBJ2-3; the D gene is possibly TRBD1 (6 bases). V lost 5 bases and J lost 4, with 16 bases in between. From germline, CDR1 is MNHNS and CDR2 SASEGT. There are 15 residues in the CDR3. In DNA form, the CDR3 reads TGTGCCAGCAGTCGGGACATTAACCCCCCAGATACGCAGTATTTT. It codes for CASSRDINPPDTQYF.

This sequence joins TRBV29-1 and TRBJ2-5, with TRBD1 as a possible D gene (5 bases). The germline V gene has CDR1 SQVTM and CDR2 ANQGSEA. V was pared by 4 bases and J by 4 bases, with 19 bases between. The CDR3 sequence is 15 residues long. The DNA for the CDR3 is TGCAGCGTTGCCTGGGGTACCAGGGTGGGAGAGACCCAGTACTTC. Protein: CSVAWGTRVGETQYF.

The CDR3 DNA sequence: TGTGCCAGCAGCTTGAGGCCGGATAATGGCTACACCTTC. Its translation: CASSLRPDNGYTF. The chain has TRBV7-9 and TRBJ1-2; unclear D gene. Looked up from germline, CDR1 is SEHNR and CDR2 is FQNEAQ (reference sequence). This CDR3 has 13 residues. V lost 3 bases to trimming and J lost 6 bases, with 11 bases between them.

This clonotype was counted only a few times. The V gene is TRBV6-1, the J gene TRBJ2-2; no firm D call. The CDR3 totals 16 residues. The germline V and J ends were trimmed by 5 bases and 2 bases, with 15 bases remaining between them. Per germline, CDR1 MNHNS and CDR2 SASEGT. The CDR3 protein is CASSRGNRPNTGELFF. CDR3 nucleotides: TGTGCCAGCAGTCGAGGAAACAGACCTAACACCGGGGAGCTGTTTTTT.

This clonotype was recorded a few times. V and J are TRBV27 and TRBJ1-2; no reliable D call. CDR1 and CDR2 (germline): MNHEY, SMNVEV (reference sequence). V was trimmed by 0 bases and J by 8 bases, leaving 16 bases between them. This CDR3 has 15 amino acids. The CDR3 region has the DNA TGTGCCAGCAGTTTATCCCTGGGTCTGGTACAAGGCTACACCTTC. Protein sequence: CASSLSLGLVQGYTF.